The 16 T cell receptor beta chains below come from one sample, sequenced in a study of blood T cell repertoires in COVID-19 (TCRdb year 2020). The library came from the immunoSEQ multiplex PCR assay. TCRdb provides this immuneACCESS table in a form limited to in-frame rearrangements. Some clones are lacking; in checked studies, under half of them reflect an unresolved V gene, and why the rest are absent is not known. The sample profile shows 270,000 or so clones; approximately 90% of them were found once. In total, the top ten clones hold about 2.3% of the sample. Sequencing was carried out using PBMCs or T cells enriched from blood (not recorded which). Receptors were obtained from a woman in her 40s with acute COVID-19.

This clone has just one count. The same CDR3 can be traced to other DNA sequences in this sample. The gene calls are TRBV7-2 and TRBJ1-3; D is ambiguous. The CDR3 length is 15 residues. CDR1 and CDR2 from the germline V gene are SGHTA and FQGNSA. V shed 1 base and J shed 0 bases, with 7 bases lying between them. The CDR3 reads CASSLVSSSGNTIYF. Written as DNA, the CDR3 is TGTGCCAGCAGCTTAGTTAGTAGCTCTGGAAACACCATATATTTT.

The rearrangement joins TRBV7-9 to TRBJ2-2, with TRBD1 matching over 7 bases. V shed 2 bases, J shed 2 bases, and the junction held 2 bases outside the gene matches. This CDR3 contains 15 residues. The germline V gene encodes CDR1 SEHNR and CDR2 FQNEAQ (reference sequence). The CDR3 DNA sequence: TGTGCCAGCAGCTTAAACAGGGGAAACACCGGGGAGCTGTTTTTT. It encodes CASSLNRGNTGELFF.

Comments on this clone: Compared with germline, one end of the junction differs, possibly owing to a read error. The V and J genes are TRBV7-7 and TRBJ2-1, with TRBD2 matching 13 bases. This CDR3 contains 15 residues. Per germline, CDR1 SSHAT and CDR2 FNYEAQ (reference sequence). The CDR3 sequence is CASSLGLAGFNEQFF. The CDR3 nucleotides read TGTGCTAGCAGCCTGGGACTAGCGGGATTCAATGAGCAGTTCTTC.

The chain combines TRBV6-5 with TRBJ1-2; D is undetermined. With 2 bases removed from V and 3 bases from J, the gap between germline ends came to 7 bases. This CDR3 comprises 13 residues. From germline, CDR1 is MNHEY and CDR2 SVGAGI. The CDR3: CASSYESDYGYTF. The CDR3 DNA reads as TGTGCCAGCAGTTACGAGTCGGACTATGGCTACACCTTC.

This chain links TRBV25-1 with TRBJ1-1; 9 nucleotides line up with TRBD1. The V and J ends lost 4 bases and 5 bases, in that order; junction bases with no gene match: 5. The CDR3 runs 14 residues. Germline CDR1 and CDR2: MGHDK and SYGVNS. The CDR3 DNA is TGTGCCAGCAGTGGGTGGGACAGGGTGACTGAAGCTTTCTTT. Translated: CASSGWDRVTEAFF.

The gene calls are TRBV7-9 and TRBJ1-3; 8 nucleotides agree with TRBD1. V gave up 5 bases and J gave up 4 bases; unmatched junction bases: 4. The CDR3 spans 14 residues. Germline V gene data show CDR1 as SEHNR and CDR2 as FQNEAQ (reference sequence). The CDR3 sequence: CASSRTGSGNTIYF. The CDR3 DNA follows: TGTGCCAGCAGCCGGACAGGGTCCGGAAACACCATATATTTT.

The chain carries TRBV3-1 (or the pseudogene TRBV3-2) and TRBJ1-6, with unresolved D. CDR3 length equals 16 residues. Trimming took 0 bases from V and 7 from J, leaving 13 bases between them. Per the germline V gene, CDR1 is LGHDT and CDR2 is YNNKEL (reference sequence). CDR3 sequence: CASSQDWASGNSPLHF. CDR3 nucleotide sequence: TGTGCCAGCAGCCAAGATTGGGCTTCGGGGAATTCACCCCTCCACTTT.

The chain links TRBV5-4 to TRBJ1-6, with 8 nucleotides matching TRBD1. The CDR3 loop spans 15 amino acids. J gave up 9 bases and V 4 bases, and 9 bases lay outside the gene matches. In germline, CDR1 is SGHNT, CDR2 YYREEE (reference sequence). The CDR3 coding sequence is TGTGCCAGCAGCAACCGACAGGGGATCGGTTCACCCCTCCACTTT. Amino acids: CASSNRQGIGSPLHF.

CDR3 amino acids: CASSNRDRERDEQFF. The CDR3 nucleotides read TGTGCCAGCAGCAACCGGGACAGGGAAAGGGATGAGCAGTTCTTC. The chain uses TRBV7-2 and TRBJ2-1; 9 positions match TRBD1. Germline CDR1 is SGHTA and CDR2 is FQGNSA. The V segment lost 5 bases and the J segment 8 bases; nucleotides outside the gene matches: 10. The CDR3 runs 15 residues.

The V gene is TRBV9, the J gene TRBJ2-1, with D possibly TRBD1 on 5 matching bases. CDR1 and CDR2 from the germline V gene are SGDLS and YYNGEE. V lost 3 bases, J lost 5 bases, and 21 bases lay in between. This CDR3 has 17 residues. Here the CDR3 DNA reads TGTGCCAGCAGCGGGTGGGGCGTAGGTCCCCGGCACAATGAGCAGTTCTTC. Its translation: CASSGWGVGPRHNEQFF. The full variable domain, in which reference TRBV9 and TRBJ2-1 provide the parts outside the CDR3, is DSGVTQTPKHLITATGQRVTLRCSPRSGDLSVYWYQQSLDQGLQFLIQYYNGEERAKGNILERFSAQQFPDLHSELNLSSLELGDSALYFCASSGWGVGPRHNEQFFGPGTRLTVL.

V gene TRBV9 combines with J gene TRBJ1-2; TRBD1 aligns across 10 bases. V lost 4 bases and J lost 5; bases outside the gene matches: 5. Per germline, CDR1 SGDLS and CDR2 YYNGEE. The CDR3 sequence is 14 residues long. CDR3: CASSFSGQGYGYTF. CDR3 sequence (DNA): TGTGCCAGCAGCTTCTCGGGACAGGGGTATGGCTACACCTTC. Together with reference TRBV9 and TRBJ1-2, the CDR3 gives the full variable domain: DSGVTQTPKHLITATGQRVTLRCSPRSGDLSVYWYQQSLDQGLQFLIQYYNGEERAKGNILERFSAQQFPDLHSELNLSSLELGDSALYFCASSFSGQGYGYTFGSGTRLTVV.

The sample holds many counts of this clone. J is TRBJ2-1 and V is TRBV7-2; a possible D gene is TRBD2 (7 bases). V lost 7 bases, J lost 0 bases, and 10 bases lay in between. Per the germline V gene, CDR1 is SGHTA and CDR2 is FQGNSA. There are 14 residues in the CDR3. The CDR3 region has the DNA TGTGCCAGCAAGGGGGGGGGCTCCTACAATGAGCAGTTCTTC. Its translation: CASKGGGSYNEQFF.

This chain connects TRBV2 to TRBJ2-2; the match to TRBD1 covers 9 bases. V lost 6 bases to trimming and J lost 6 bases; unmatched junction nucleotides: 11. Germline lookup yields CDR1 SNHLY and CDR2 FYNNEI. The CDR3 consists of 16 residues. The CDR3 bases are TGTGCCAGCAGCGAGAACTGGGACAGGGCGGCCGGGGAGCTGTTTTTT. It is translated as CASSENWDRAAGELFF.

The chain uses TRBV30 and TRBJ2-1; TRBD1 matches at 7 bases. The germline CDR1 and CDR2 sequences are GTSNPN and SVGIG (reference sequence). The CDR3 extends over 15 amino acids. After removal of 2 bases from V and 3 bases from J, the junction contained 7 bases not matched to a gene. The CDR3 region has the DNA TGTGCCTGGAGTAGTTCTGGGACAGTCTACAATGAGCAGTTCTTC. Translating it yields CAWSSSGTVYNEQFF.

This clone has just a few counts. This rearrangement joins TRBV6-4 to TRBJ2-3; possibly TRBD2 for D (6 bases). V lost 4 bases and J 3 bases, leaving 11 bases between the germline ends. Germline V gene sequence: CDR1 MRHNA, CDR2 SNTAGT. This CDR3 spans 14 amino acids. The DNA of the CDR3 is TGTGCCAGCAGTGCTAAGGGAGGAACAGATACGCAGTATTTT. The encoded protein is CASSAKGGTDTQYF.

The chain carries TRBV28 and TRBJ1-5; D is unclear. Germline assignment: CDR1 MDHEN and CDR2 SYDVKM. Between the trimmed V and J ends, which lost 7 bases and 4 bases, there was a span of 5 bases. The CDR3 spans 11 residues. The CDR3 DNA reads as TGTGCCAGCACCAATAATCAGCCCCAGCATTTT. The encoded protein is CASTNNQPQHF.